The sequence of this T cell receptor beta chain was determined in a study of tumor-infiltrating lymphocytes in primary liver carcinoma. Blood RNA came from unsorted whole blood; germline DNA was also extracted. This clonotype showed up many times. TCR beta cDNA came from around 0.5 ug total RNA, primed with a constant-region primer. Libraries for TCR beta were built through three nested multiplex PCR rounds, which together made up a slightly modified ARM-PCR procedure. TRBV1-TRBV30 forward and Cbeta reverse primers drove the first two roughly 11-cycle rounds. TCRdb reprocessed the multiplex PCR reads with MiXCR, giving one entry per CDR3 protein. The sample yields about 200,000 distinct CDR3 sequences, less than 70% seen once. Deletions cut 2 bases from V and 8 bases from J, with 18 bases between. Per the germline V gene, CDR1 is MGHRA and CDR2 is YSYEKL. This CDR3 comprises 16 residues.

The sample comprised peripheral blood. The genes are TRBV4-1 and TRBJ1-4; D gene ambiguous. This TCR came from a woman in her sixties with primary liver carcinoma and hepatitis B virus infection. The CDR3 sequence: CASSQYSPPGIEKLFF. CDR3 nucleotides: TGCGCCAGCAGCCAATACTCTCCGCCGGGAATAGAAAAACTGTTTTTT.